The 22 T cell receptor beta chains reported below all come from one sample, sequenced in a study of T cell clones after liver transplantation. Profiled with immunoSEQ multiplex PCR; TCRdb holds only in-frame clones, not every one. This table has about 47,000 clones, about 90% appearing once. The specimen was CD8+ T cells from blood, collected 12 months after liver transplant. These receptors were taken from a human patient who received a liver transplant. Some T cells may be transferred from the graft donor.

The chain has TRBV13 and TRBJ1-5; unclear D gene. This CDR3 contains 16 residues. The ends were cut back, 0 bases at V and 4 bases at J, with 13 bases in the middle. From germline, CDR1 is PRHDT and CDR2 FYEKMQ (reference sequence). The CDR3 DNA reads TGTGCCAGCAGCTTAGGCCTTAGGGTCGGAAATCAGCCCCAGCATTTT. Amino acid sequence: CASSLGLRVGNQPQHF.

The chain employs TRBV5-6 and TRBJ1-2, with a tentative D call TRBD1 (6 bases). The CDR3 is 13 amino acids. The V end lost 5 bases, the J end lost 4 bases, and 12 bases lay between the germline ends. In germline, CDR1 is SGHDT, CDR2 YYEEEE. The CDR3 bases are TGTGCCAGCAGAATATGGGGGGCCTATGGCTACACCTTC. Its protein is CASRIWGAYGYTF.

The rearrangement links TRBV27 to TRBJ2-7; D remains ambiguous. V was pared by 4 bases and J by 0 bases, with 16 bases between. Germline CDR1 and CDR2: MNHEY and SMNVEV (reference sequence). This CDR3 region has 16 residues. For the CDR3, the DNA is TGTGCCAGCAGTTCCCCTAGGCAGGCTGACTCCTACGAGCAGTACTTC. Translating gives CASSSPRQADSYEQYF.

This clone is medium-sized. The chain has TRBV4-2 and TRBJ2-3; D uncertain. CDR3 length equals 16 residues. Germline lookup yields CDR1 LGHNA and CDR2 YNFKEQ. V was trimmed by 0 bases and J by 3 bases, leaving 13 bases between them. The CDR3 DNA is TGTGCCAGCAGCCAAGACTACACCGGCGAGACAGATACGCAGTATTTT. This translates into CASSQDYTGETDTQYF.

This clone showed up just once. The chain is built from TRBV9 and TRBJ1-2; maybe TRBD1 (6 bases). The CDR3 consists of 15 residues. The ends were cut back, 1 base at V and 4 bases at J, with 14 bases in the middle. The germline V gene encodes CDR1 SGDLS and CDR2 YYNGEE. CDR3 in amino acids: CASSVRSGGAYGYTF. As DNA, the CDR3 is TGTGCCAGCAGCGTAAGATCCGGGGGGGCCTATGGCTACACCTTC.

As DNA, the CDR3 is TGCGCCAGCAGCCAAGGGCAAACTCTACGGAATCAGCCCCAGCATTTT. Translating it yields CASSQGQTLRNQPQHF. J is TRBJ1-5 and V is TRBV4-1; D gene unclear. The CDR3 has 16 residues. V lost 1 base, J lost 4 bases, and 14 bases lay in between. Germline-derived CDR1 and CDR2 are MGHRA and YSYEKL.

CDR3 bases: TGTGCCAGCAAACTAGCCATGGGAGGGGGCAATGAGCAGTTCTTC. This gives the protein CASKLAMGGGNEQFF. This rearrangement joins TRBV27 to TRBJ2-1, with D tentatively TRBD2 (7 bases). Trimming stripped 7 bases from V and 6 bases from J, with 19 bases between. CDR3 size: 15 residues. Germline V gives CDR1 MNHEY, CDR2 SMNVEV (reference sequence).

In its sample, this clone was seen once. The CDR3 coding sequence is TGCAGCGTCAAACAAGTACCTCTAGCGGGAGGGCCCGACAATGAGCAGTTCTTC. Encoded protein: CSVKQVPLAGGPDNEQFF. This sequence joins TRBV29-1 and TRBJ2-1; 12 bases are a match to TRBD2. Germline CDR1 and CDR2: SQVTM and ANQGSEA. CDR3 size: 18 residues. The trim removed 6 bases at V and 5 bases at J, leaving 17 bases unmatched.

This clone was seen more than once but under ten times. This rearrangement joins TRBV7-9 to TRBJ2-1, with no clear D. This CDR3 has 15 amino acids. The germline gives CDR1 SEHNR, CDR2 FQNEAQ (reference sequence). V was pared by 1 base and J by 0 bases, with 7 bases between. CDR3 residues: CASSLGISSYNEQFF. Written as DNA, the CDR3 is TGTGCCAGCAGCTTAGGTATCAGCTCCTACAATGAGCAGTTCTTC.

The rearrangement links TRBV27 to TRBJ2-1, with 11 bases fitting TRBD2. Germline loops: CDR1 MNHEY, CDR2 SMNVEV (reference sequence). With 0 bases clipped from V and 4 bases from J, the junction kept 2 bases outside the gene matches. This CDR3 comprises 16 residues. CDR3 coding DNA: TGTGCCAGCAGTTTATCAGGGACTAGCGGTTACAATGAGCAGTTCTTC. Amino acids: CASSLSGTSGYNEQFF.

The genes are TRBV7-9 and TRBJ2-7; 12 nucleotides match TRBD2. The CDR3 extends over 16 amino acids. The germline gives CDR1 SEHNR, CDR2 FQNEAQ (reference sequence). The V segment lost 5 bases and the J segment 7 bases; nucleotides outside the gene matches: 12. CDR3 sequence reads: CASSVVGGLAGGEQYF. CDR3 in DNA: TGTGCCAGCAGCGTGGTGGGGGGACTAGCGGGTGGTGAGCAGTACTTC.

This chain joins TRBV27 and TRBJ2-1, with 9 positions matching TRBD1. The CDR3 extends over 15 amino acids. CDR1 is MNHEY and CDR2 is SMNVEV in the germline V gene (reference sequence). V lost 2 bases to trimming and J lost 4 bases; unmatched junction nucleotides: 3. The CDR3 DNA follows: TGTGCCAGCAGTTTAGGACAGGGGAGATACAATGAGCAGTTCTTC. Its protein product is CASSLGQGRYNEQFF.

The V gene is TRBV2, the J gene TRBJ2-1, with D possibly being TRBD2 (6 bases). Trimming removed 8 bases from V and 0 bases from J, with 14 bases in between. Germline V gives CDR1 SNHLY, CDR2 FYNNEI. The CDR3 has 15 residues. CDR3: CASCTGRLSYNEQFF. CDR3 bases: TGTGCCAGCTGCACCGGGAGACTCTCCTACAATGAGCAGTTCTTC.

V usage is TRBV6-5 and J usage is TRBJ2-1; 9 bases fit TRBD2. The germline CDR1 and CDR2 sequences are MNHEY and SVGAGI. With 4 bases clipped from V and 9 bases from J, the junction kept 10 bases outside the gene matches. This CDR3 has 15 residues. This chain's CDR3 is CASSSPGLATGEQFF. The CDR3 DNA is TGTGCCAGCAGTTCCCCGGGACTAGCTACCGGTGAGCAGTTCTTC.

The rearrangement links TRBV27 to TRBJ2-1, with TRBD2 identical over 9 bases. The germline V gene has CDR1 MNHEY and CDR2 SMNVEV (reference sequence). V dropped 0 bases and J dropped 3; count of bases not matched to a gene: 3. This CDR3 has 16 residues. The CDR3 DNA sequence: TGTGCCAGCAGTTTATCCCTAGCGGGGCTCTACAATGAGCAGTTCTTC. Its protein is CASSLSLAGLYNEQFF.

The rearrangement uses TRBV5-4 and TRBJ1-1; D unclear. This CDR3 comprises 12 residues. The germline V gene has CDR1 SGHNT and CDR2 YYREEE (reference sequence). Trimming left V 5 bases short and J 5 bases short, with 10 bases between. Here the CDR3 reads CASSYSGTEAFF. CDR3 nucleotide sequence: TGTGCCAGCAGTTATAGCGGGACTGAAGCTTTCTTT.

The chain employs TRBV14 and TRBJ1-1; TRBD1 might be the D (6 bases). Trimming took off 4 bases at V and 7 bases at J, with 13 bases between the two ends. CDR1 and CDR2 (germline): SGHDN, FVKESK. The CDR3 runs 13 residues. DNA for the CDR3: TGTGCCAGCAGCCCCGCGGGGGCTGGTGAAGCTTTCTTT. Translating it yields CASSPAGAGEAFF.

The chain uses TRBV29-1 and TRBJ1-2; D is perhaps TRBD1 (5 bases). V lost 5 bases to trimming and J lost 3 bases, with 16 bases between them. In germline, CDR1 is SQVTM, CDR2 ANQGSEA. This CDR3 spans 14 amino acids. CDR3 in DNA: TGCAGCGTTTATGGACACCCCCCGCACTATGGCTACACCTTC. Translating it yields CSVYGHPPHYGYTF.

This sequence joins TRBV27 and TRBJ2-7, with TRBD1 matching over 11 bases. The CDR3 is 14 amino acids. V lost 5 bases to trimming and J lost 5 bases; unmatched junction nucleotides: 5. Germline assignment: CDR1 MNHEY and CDR2 SMNVEV (reference sequence). CDR3 region: CASSDRTGGDEQYF. The DNA for the CDR3 is TGTGCCAGCAGTGACCGGACAGGGGGCGACGAGCAGTACTTC.

The rearrangement uses TRBV6-1 and TRBJ2-7; D uncertain. From germline, CDR1 is MNHNS and CDR2 SASEGT. CDR3 length: 15 residues. V dropped 0 bases and J dropped 2 bases, with 11 bases sitting between them. The CDR3 sequence is CASSEASQFTYEQYF. CDR3 nucleotides: TGTGCCAGCAGTGAAGCTTCACAGTTTACCTACGAGCAGTACTTC.

The genes are TRBV5-4 and TRBJ1-1, with 9 bases lining up with TRBD1. The junction had 4 bases not matched to a gene; V was cut back by 3 bases and J by 4 bases. CDR1 and CDR2 from the germline V gene are SGHNT and YYREEE (reference sequence). This CDR3 contains 14 residues. The CDR3 reads CASSYTGGGTEAFF. The CDR3 DNA is TGTGCCAGCAGCTACACAGGGGGCGGCACTGAAGCTTTCTTT.

The chain has TRBV27 and TRBJ1-5; TRBD1 aligns across 8 bases. Germline CDR1 and CDR2: MNHEY and SMNVEV (reference sequence). With V trimmed by 2 bases and J by 7 bases, 4 bases remained unmatched. The CDR3 length is 14 residues. The CDR3 spells CASSLQGAWQPQHF. CDR3 nucleotide sequence: TGTGCCAGCAGTTTACAGGGGGCCTGGCAGCCCCAGCATTTT.